This T cell receptor (beta chain) was identified in a study of blood T cells in healthy people across ages. With a J-beta primer mix and a sample-barcoded 5' primer, a second PCR ran about 7 to 11 cycles. TCRdb called the 5' RACE reads again in MiXCR, with one record for every CDR3 protein. The sample yields over 1.5 million distinct CDR3 sequences, approximately 50% seen once. Germline assignment: CDR1 MDHEN and CDR2 SYDVKM. The CDR3 is made up of 15 amino acids. J gave up 6 bases and V 5 bases, and 6 bases lay outside the gene matches. The sequence derives from a woman between 40 and 50 years old in good health. The source material was blood. The V call is TRBV28, the J call TRBJ2-5; 13 bases match TRBD2. CDR3 in amino acids: CASSTGLAGIKTQYF. CDR3 DNA sequence: TGTGCCAGCAGTACGGGACTAGCGGGAATTAAGACCCAGTACTTC. Complete variable domain (other parts from reference TRBV28 and TRBJ2-5): DVKVTQSSRYLVKRTGEKVFLECVQDMDHENMFWYRQDPGLGLRLIYFSYDVKMKEKGDIPEGYSVSREKKERFSLILESASTNQTSMYLCASSTGLAGIKTQYFGPGTRLLVL.